This T cell receptor (beta chain) was sequenced for a study of T cells after yellow fever vaccination. General study results and limits: Post-booster samples contained most primary-vaccination clones (approximately 96% CD4, about 85% CD8).

MiXCR, run by TCRdb on the 5' RACE reads, gives a single entry per CDR3 protein. The data contain approximately 550,000 distinct CDR3 sequences, approximately 13% of them seen just once; the ten biggest clones take up over 13%. With 1 base clipped from V and 4 bases from J, the junction kept 7 bases outside the gene matches. The CDR3 is made up of 15 amino acids. Germline CDR1 LNHDA, CDR2 SQIVND (reference sequence). This clonotype has more than one count but fewer than ten. Its matching antigen is unknown. The sequence came from a man aged 30 to 45 who received the YFV17D yellow fever vaccine. Here the sequenced sample was PBMCs, taken on the day of the yellow fever booster vaccination. The chain recombines TRBV19 with TRBJ2-7; 7 nucleotides match TRBD1. In DNA, the CDR3 is TGTGCCAGTAGTATAGTCGGGACAGCTTCGTACGAGCAGTACTTC. This translates into CASSIVGTASYEQYF.